The clone carrying this T cell receptor (beta chain) has just one count. Its antigen is not identified. The germline gives CDR1 SNHLY, CDR2 FYNNEI. The CDR3 loop spans 14 amino acids. Trimming cost V 5 bases and J 5 bases, with 13 bases left between them. The data belong to a study of T cells in localized non-small cell lung cancer. Regarding the study as a whole: Owing to sequencing of a solitary tumor region, heterogeneity cannot be discounted. The study found T cell clonality highest in uninvolved adjacent lung, above tumor. Longer overall survival accompanied higher blood T cell density. When the top 100 tumor clones were examined, a median about 60 of them also appeared in the adjacent lung, which was paired and uninvolved.

Clones were sequenced by immunoSEQ multiplex PCR, and TCRdb holds only the in-frame ones, with some missing. This sample has roughly 27,000 clones, with approximately 90% found just once. This sequence originates from a female donor at least 60 years old with stage I lung adenocarcinoma. The chain recombines TRBV2 with TRBJ2-1; D perhaps matches TRBD2 (5 bases). The sequences come from peripheral blood, collected before any cancer treatment. The CDR3 sequence is CASSIFWGDNEQFF. CDR3 DNA sequence: TGTGCCAGCAGTATTTTTTGGGGAGACAATGAGCAGTTCTTC.